This entry lists 30 T cell receptor beta chains sequenced from one sample in a study of blood T cell repertoires in COVID-19. Produced via immunoSEQ multiplex PCR; TCRdb's table is partial and in-frame only. The sample consists of about 500,000 clones, approximately 91% of them appearing once. What was sequenced was peripheral blood. Receptors were obtained from a woman between 45 and 60 years old with COVID-19, enrolled during active disease.

V is TRBV10-2 and J is TRBJ1-4, with D hard to call. CDR3 size: 14 residues. Germline CDR1 and CDR2: WSHSY and SAAADI. Trimming left V 3 bases short and J 4 bases short, with 9 bases between. Here the CDR3 DNA reads TGCGCCAGCAGTGACGAGGAGTTTAATGAAAAACTGTTTTTT. As protein: CASSDEEFNEKLFF.

The J gene is TRBJ2-1, the V gene TRBV5-1; the match to TRBD1 covers 8 bases. The CDR3 has 15 residues. After removal of 3 bases from V and 2 bases from J, the junction contained 4 bases not matched to a gene. CDR1 SGHRS and CDR2 YFSETQ come from the germline V gene. CDR3 bases: TGCGCCAGCAGCTGGGGACAGGCGACCTACAATGAGCAGTTCTTC. Residues: CASSWGQATYNEQFF. Together with reference TRBV5-1 and TRBJ2-1, the CDR3 gives the full variable domain: KAGVTQTPRYLIKTRGQQVTLSCSPISGHRSVSWYQQTPGQGLQFLFEYFSETQRNKGNFPGRFSGRQFSNSRSEMNVSTLELGDSALYLCASSWGQATYNEQFFGPGTRLTVL.

The V gene is TRBV29-1, the J gene TRBJ2-3, with D perhaps matching TRBD1 (5 bases). This CDR3 region has 14 residues. Trimming took off 4 bases at V and 4 bases at J, with 15 bases between the two ends. Germline-derived CDR1 and CDR2 are SQVTM and ANQGSEA. The CDR3 coding sequence is TGCAGCGTTGGTTCCAGGGATGGGGCAGATACGCAGTATTTT. It is translated as CSVGSRDGADTQYF.

The CDR3 spells CASRRESGETQYF. Here the CDR3 DNA reads TGCGCCAGCAGACGGGAGAGCGGGGAGACCCAGTACTTC. This chain joins TRBV5-1 and TRBJ2-5; D perhaps matches TRBD2 (6 bases). The CDR3 spans 13 residues. Germline CDR1 reads SGHRS; CDR2 reads YFSETQ. The germline V and J ends were trimmed by 5 bases and 5 bases, with 13 bases remaining between them.

The chain joins TRBV7-8 to TRBJ2-1; D not resolved. The CDR3 runs 15 residues. Trimming removed 4 bases from V and 0 bases from J, with 10 bases in between. Germline V lookup: CDR1 SGHVS, CDR2 FQNEAQ. CDR3 in DNA: TGTGCCAGCAGCTCCGACCGGAGCTCCTACAATGAGCAGTTCTTC. It yields the protein CASSSDRSSYNEQFF.

V usage is TRBV4-1 and J usage is TRBJ2-4; D perhaps matches TRBD1 (5 bases). The CDR3 totals 15 residues. The ends were cut back, 4 bases at V and 5 bases at J, with 15 bases in the middle. CDR1 is MGHRA and CDR2 is YSYEKL in the germline V gene. CDR3 loop: CASSRQFEGENIQYF. CDR3 coding DNA: TGCGCCAGCAGCCGACAATTTGAAGGGGAAAACATTCAGTACTTC.

This clone showed up just once. V usage is TRBV5-4 and J usage is TRBJ2-7; TRBD2 aligns across 7 bases. There are 14 residues in the CDR3. Germline V lookup: CDR1 SGHNT, CDR2 YYREEE (reference sequence). Losses at the gene ends were 0 bases for V and 5 bases for J; bases not matched to a gene: 5. CDR3: CASSLGPGGNEQYF. As DNA, the CDR3 is TGTGCCAGCAGCTTGGGACCGGGAGGCAACGAGCAGTACTTC.

The V gene is TRBV19, the J gene TRBJ1-1, with TRBD1 matching over 9 bases. J lost 3 bases, V lost 5 bases, and 13 bases had no gene match. The CDR3 is made up of 17 amino acids. CDR1 and CDR2 from the germline V gene are LNHDA and SQIVND (reference sequence). In DNA, the CDR3 is TGTGCCAGTAGTTACGGGACAGGGAAGGGGTTTGACACTGAAGCTTTCTTT. Protein product: CASSYGTGKGFDTEAFF.

The rearrangement joins TRBV12-3 or TRBV12-4 to TRBJ1-2; D might be TRBD1 (5 bases). Trimming pared 4 bases from V and 4 bases from J, leaving 7 bases between. The CDR3 spans 12 residues. The chain's CDR3 is CASSSDIYGYTF. Here the CDR3 DNA reads TGTGCCAGCAGTTCGGACATCTATGGCTACACCTTC.

This chain joins TRBV7-9 and TRBJ2-7, with D uncertain. Germline values: CDR1 SEHNR, CDR2 FQNEAQ (reference sequence). The CDR3 has 11 residues. Trimming cost V 5 bases and J 4 bases, with 6 bases left between them. In DNA form, the CDR3 reads TGTGCCAGCAGCCGGTTATACGAGCAGTACTTC. It encodes CASSRLYEQYF.

The chain is built from TRBV4-2 and TRBJ1-6, with 10 bases lining up with TRBD1. The V segment lost 0 bases and the J segment 10 bases; nucleotides outside the gene matches: 12. Germline CDR1 and CDR2: LGHNA and YNFKEQ. The CDR3 is made up of 18 amino acids. This CDR3 is CASSQDPLSRDRGSPLHF. In nucleotides, the CDR3 is TGTGCCAGCAGCCAAGACCCTCTTTCTAGGGACAGGGGATCACCCCTCCACTTT.

The chain combines TRBV7-6 with TRBJ2-7; TRBD1 matches 9 bases. The V and J ends lost 1 base and 3 bases, in that order; junction bases with no gene match: 1. CDR1 is SGHVS, CDR2 FNYEAQ, per germline. The CDR3 runs to 14 residues. The CDR3 DNA follows: TGTGCCAGCAGCTTAGGACAGGGGGGCTACGAGCAGTACTTC. Translation: CASSLGQGGYEQYF.

The chain has TRBV3-1 (or the pseudogene TRBV3-2) and TRBJ1-2; D not resolved. The germline V gene encodes CDR1 LGHDT and CDR2 YNNKEL (reference sequence). With 6 bases removed from V and 6 bases from J, the gap between germline ends came to 17 bases. This CDR3 contains 14 residues. CDR3 DNA sequence: TGTGCCAGCAGTCCCGACGCAGAGGGTGATGGCTACACCTTC. Translation gives CASSPDAEGDGYTF.

The gene calls are TRBV28 and TRBJ1-2, with TRBD1 as a possible D gene (5 bases). The ends were cut back, 6 bases at V and 7 bases at J, with 18 bases in the middle. This CDR3 is 14 amino acids long. Germline lookup yields CDR1 MDHEN and CDR2 SYDVKM. Here the CDR3 reads CASRVESGVRGYTF. The CDR3 coding sequence is TGTGCCAGCAGGGTGGAGTCGGGGGTGCGTGGCTACACCTTC.

This clone was seen a single time. The J gene is TRBJ1-1, the V gene TRBV19, with D maybe TRBD1 (6 bases). This CDR3 spans 13 amino acids. Trimming removed 1 base from V and 8 bases from J, with 11 bases in between. The V gene's germline CDR1 is LNHDA and CDR2 SQIVND (reference sequence). The CDR3 bases are TGTGCCAGTAGTATAGGGGGGCGTAACGAAGCTTTCTTT. This gives the protein CASSIGGRNEAFF.

The chain has TRBV24-1 and TRBJ2-7, with D maybe TRBD1 (6 bases). Per the germline V gene, CDR1 is KGHDR and CDR2 is SFDVKD. Trimming removed 4 bases from V and 4 bases from J, with 10 bases in between. CDR3 length equals 13 residues. The CDR3 nucleotides read TGTGCCACCAGTGACGGACAGACATACGAGCAGTACTTC. Translating gives CATSDGQTYEQYF.

This rearrangement joins TRBV6-2 or TRBV6-3 to TRBJ1-5; possibly TRBD1 for D (6 bases). V lost 6 bases and J lost 5, with 14 bases in between. Germline V gene sequence: CDR1 MNHEY, CDR2 SVGEGT. The CDR3 consists of 14 residues. CDR3 DNA sequence: TGTGCCAGCAGCCGGACAGAAAGGGATCAGCCCCAGCATTTT. Translating it yields CASSRTERDQPQHF.

This chain links TRBV18 with TRBJ2-1; 9 nucleotides agree with TRBD2. The CDR3 covers 16 residues. V was clipped by 4 bases and J by 6 bases; unmatched bases: 10. CDR1 and CDR2 (germline): KGHSH, LQKENI. CDR3 in DNA: TGTGCCAGCTCACGCAAACTAGCGGGCCATACCAATGAGCAGTTCTTC. Translated, it gives CASSRKLAGHTNEQFF.

This clone came up a few times. The chain has TRBV2 and TRBJ1-6; D unresolved. CDR3 length: 14 amino acids. V was pared by 2 bases and J by 4 bases, with 6 bases between. Looked up from germline, CDR1 is SNHLY and CDR2 is FYNNEI. In nucleotides, the CDR3 is TGTGCCAGCAGTGAACAGCGTTATAATTCACCCCTCCACTTT. This encodes CASSEQRYNSPLHF.

V gene TRBV10-3 combines with J gene TRBJ2-7; D is perhaps TRBD2 (5 bases). The CDR3 extends over 13 amino acids. Looked up from germline, CDR1 is ENHRY and CDR2 is SYGVKD. V was cut by 6 bases and J by 7 bases, with 16 bases left in between. CDR3 in amino acids: CAIRGPEEREQYF. DNA for the CDR3: TGTGCCATCAGGGGCCCGGAGGAGCGGGAGCAGTACTTC.

This chain uses TRBV12-3 or TRBV12-4 with TRBJ2-7; TRBD2 matches at 8 bases. The CDR3 consists of 13 residues. V shed 7 bases, J shed 1 base, and the junction held 3 bases outside the gene matches. CDR3 sequence: CASTLAGSYEQYF. The CDR3 coding sequence is TGTGCCAGCACCCTAGCGGGTTCCTACGAGCAGTACTTC.

This clone was seen once. This same CDR3 is encoded by further DNA sequences in the sample. The chain carries TRBV29-1 and TRBJ1-1; D is unresolved. The germline V gene has CDR1 SQVTM and CDR2 ANQGSEA. Trimming cost V 3 bases and J 1 base, with 6 bases left between them. This CDR3 is 12 amino acids long. In DNA form, the CDR3 reads TGCAGCGTTGAGGGCGCGAACACTGAAGCTTTCTTT. Protein product: CSVEGANTEAFF.

The V and J genes are TRBV28 and TRBJ1-2; the D is unclear. Trimming pared 2 bases from V and 7 bases from J, leaving 5 bases between. The germline gives CDR1 MDHEN, CDR2 SYDVKM. The CDR3 runs to 11 residues. The CDR3: CASSLPTGYTF. The CDR3 DNA sequence: TGTGCCAGCAGTTTACCTACTGGCTACACCTTC.

This clone was picked up one time. CDR3 region: CASSPPNRQGNTEAFF. The CDR3 DNA reads as TGTGCCAGCTCACCACCCAACCGACAGGGCAACACTGAAGCTTTCTTT. V and J are TRBV18 and TRBJ1-1; 7 bases fit TRBD1. The J segment lost 2 bases and the V segment lost 0 bases, leaving 6 bases of the junction unmatched. This CDR3 has 16 amino acids. Looked up from germline, CDR1 is KGHSH and CDR2 is LQKENI.

Regarding this clone: At the DNA level, this CDR3 is encoded by other sequences in the same sample as well. The chain recombines TRBV19 with TRBJ1-1; D not certain. Germline V gene data show CDR1 as LNHDA and CDR2 as SQIVND (reference sequence). The ends were cut back, 6 bases at V and 1 base at J, with 9 bases in the middle. This CDR3 is 13 amino acids long. Written as DNA, the CDR3 is TGTGCCAGTAGCCTTACAAGGAACACTGAAGCTTTCTTT. Protein product: CASSLTRNTEAFF.

The chain links TRBV9 to TRBJ2-2; 11 positions agree with TRBD2. The CDR3 is 17 amino acids. V shed 4 bases, J shed 0 bases, and the junction held 5 bases outside the gene matches. The germline gives CDR1 SGDLS, CDR2 YYNGEE. The CDR3 sequence is CASSYRLAGPNTGELFF. The CDR3 nucleotides are TGTGCCAGCAGCTACCGACTAGCGGGGCCGAACACCGGGGAGCTGTTTTTT.

The V and J genes are TRBV20-1 and TRBJ1-1; no reliable D call. Trimming shortened V by 3 bases and J by 2 bases, and 7 bases separated the two germline ends. This CDR3 has 12 amino acids. Germline V gives CDR1 DFQATT, CDR2 SNEGSKA (reference sequence). DNA for the CDR3: TGCAGTGCTAGTAAGCTAAACACTGAAGCTTTCTTT. This gives the protein CSASKLNTEAFF.

V and J are TRBV7-9 and TRBJ1-1; D is unresolved. The germline V gene encodes CDR1 SEHNR and CDR2 FQNEAQ (reference sequence). There are 14 residues in the CDR3. V was clipped by 1 base and J by 8 bases, with 14 bases between them. Here the CDR3 DNA reads TGTGCCAGCAGCTTAGGGGGTCTTTCGGGGGAAGCTTTCTTT. Amino acid sequence: CASSLGGLSGEAFF.

The chain employs TRBV3-1 (or the pseudogene TRBV3-2) and TRBJ1-2; D gene uncertain. Germline-derived CDR1 and CDR2 are LGHDT and YNNKEL (reference sequence). CDR3 size: 14 residues. Trimming removed 0 bases from V and 7 bases from J, with 12 bases in between. The CDR3 protein is CASSQEARLSGYTF. The CDR3 coding sequence is TGTGCCAGCAGCCAAGAAGCCAGGTTGAGTGGCTACACCTTC.

V usage is TRBV9 and J usage is TRBJ1-6; 8 bases line up with TRBD1. Germline CDR1 reads SGDLS; CDR2 reads YYNGEE. V shed 3 bases and J 8 bases; nucleotides not matched to a gene: 4. The CDR3 contains 14 residues. In nucleotides, the CDR3 is TGTGCCAGCAGCGCGACAGGGGCGGATTCACCCCTCCACTTT. As protein: CASSATGADSPLHF.